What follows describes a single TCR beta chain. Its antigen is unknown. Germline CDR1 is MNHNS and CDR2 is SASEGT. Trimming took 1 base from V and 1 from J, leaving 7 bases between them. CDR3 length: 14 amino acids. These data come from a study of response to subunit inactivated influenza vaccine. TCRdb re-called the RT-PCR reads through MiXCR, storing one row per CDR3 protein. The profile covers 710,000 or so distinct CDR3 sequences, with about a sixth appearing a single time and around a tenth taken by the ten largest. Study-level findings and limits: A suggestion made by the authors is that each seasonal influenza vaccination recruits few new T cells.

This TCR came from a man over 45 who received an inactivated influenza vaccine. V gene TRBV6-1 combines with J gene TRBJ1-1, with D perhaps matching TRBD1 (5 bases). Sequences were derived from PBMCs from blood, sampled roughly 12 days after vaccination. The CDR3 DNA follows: TGTGCCAGCAGTGAAGGGAGGGGGAACACTGAAGCTTTCTTT. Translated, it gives CASSEGRGNTEAFF.